This T cell receptor beta chain came from a study of blood T cell repertoires in COVID-19. Study in general: The study drew acute and convalescent COVID-19 samples from the United States, Italy and Spain.

The CDR3 totals 16 residues. Per germline, CDR1 SQVTM and CDR2 ANQGSEA. V shed 0 bases and J shed 2 bases, with 13 bases lying between them. TCRdb keeps only in-frame clones here, not all; method: immunoSEQ multiplex PCR. The sample contains approximately 82,000 clones, 82% of which appear only once. This sequence originates from a man in his fifties with active or convalescent COVID-19. The sequencing input was peripheral blood. The chain uses TRBV29-1 and TRBJ2-2, with TRBD1 as a possible D gene (6 bases). The CDR3 coding sequence is TGCAGCGTTGAAGATCTAAGGACAGTAAACACCGGGGAGCTGTTTTTT. Translation gives CSVEDLRTVNTGELFF.